The subject of this entry is one TCR beta chain. This clone's antigen is unknown. It has no much larger one-base neighbor in the sample; base qualities were not kept. The source of the sample is a study of cytomegalovirus exposure and HLA in healthy donors (dated by TCRdb to between 2016 and 2019). Describing the broader study: The roughly 670 repertoires of the first cohort and the 95 to 150 validation repertoires were produced on the same platform, according to a later analysis. A separate validation cohort of about 110 different subjects was used in addition to the 666-subject first cohort. To predict cytomegalovirus infection status, the study combined high-throughput TCR immunosequencing, statistical association of individual TCRs with disease status, and machine learning. The study aimed to test whether signatures of past pathogen exposure could be identified by cataloging public T cell receptors. Points the paper makes about the study in general: Subsequent analysis determined that TCRs grouped into clusters in the first cohort also showed a tendency toward co-occurrence across the 120 or so validation repertoires, and 85% to 95% of cluster scores exceeded 0. In vitro tests confirmed that a few of the cytomegalovirus-associated TCR beta chains recognize cytomegalovirus antigens. The classifier was reported to diagnose cytomegalovirus status with high specificity and sensitivity in both the original cohort and the validation cohort. According to the authors, the approach could potentially be generalized to other disease states and immunological phenotypes. In the study, around 150 TCR beta chains were listed as associated with cytomegalovirus. Most TCR sequences were seen in very few donors, while some public TCRs were found in many individuals. All 120 or so repertoires were used to score co-occurrence in the validation cohort in a later analysis, because that analysis had no HLA typing for the cohort.

Donors formed part of the validation cohort, which comprised 120 subjects and was distinct from the first cohort of over 500 subjects. Libraries were prepared through the immunoSEQ multiplex PCR assay. Per the authors' processing: A statistical classification framework was built to diagnose cytomegalovirus status from the catalog of TCR beta chain sequences. Held by TCRdb, this immuneACCESS table contains in-frame sequences only and omits some clones. Under half of the omission traces to an unresolved V gene where checked; the cause of the rest is unknown. The DNA was the basis for D and trimming; V, J and clone size are from that table. In this sample the table shows approximately 300,000 clones, 70% to 90% of which occur a single time. Around 0.8% of the sample is in the top ten clones. This receptor was identified in a woman younger than 30 in good health and CMV-seronegative. Sequencing input: PBMCs.

The DNA sequence reads TGTGCCAGCAGCTCCATTGGCCTAGCGGGAGGTGAGCAGTACTTC. The translation is CASSSIGLAGGEQYF. The rearrangement combines TRBV7-9 with TRBJ2-7, with 11 bases aligning to TRBD2. The junction shows trimming of 4 bases on V and 7 bases on J, and the gene matches do not reach 9 bases of it. The CDR3, from cysteine to phenylalanine, totals 15 residues. Here the CDR3 DNA is all that survives: 45 bases in frame from base 1. Per the germline V gene (reference sequence), SEHNR is the CDR1 and FQNEAQ is the CDR2.